This T cell receptor (beta chain) was retrieved from a study of T-cell memory formation after mild COVID-19. Study-level results: Later expanders leaned CD4+, whereas clones that contracted between day 15 and 85 were balanced CD4/CD8. Shrinking CD4+ clones were chiefly CM and EM; CD8+ ones were chiefly EMRA. A subset of responding clones appeared in pre-infection memory, suggesting cross-reactive memory joined.

V lost 4 bases and J 8 bases, leaving 15 bases between the germline ends. The germline V gene has CDR1 SGHKS and CDR2 YYEKEE (reference sequence). The CDR3 is 14 residues long. This clonotype has more than one count but fewer than ten. Its antigen is not known. From 5'RACE with constant-segment primers came TCR alpha and TCR beta cDNA libraries that carried sample barcodes and UMIs. TCRdb analysed the 5' RACE reads with MiXCR anew, one entry per CDR3 protein. This repertoire shows fewer than 350,000 distinct CDR3 sequences, 13% to 15% found once; its top ten account for 21%. This chain uses TRBV5-5 with TRBJ1-4, with D perhaps matching TRBD1 (5 bases). The TCR comes from a man younger than 30 who had mild COVID-19 (a few samples of this study predate the infection). Cell type and time point are not known. Material for sequencing was PBMCs or a T cell subset sorted from them (not recorded which). The CDR3 region is CASSLDSGGEKLFF. DNA of the CDR3: TGTGCCAGCAGCCTAGACAGCGGCGGGGAAAAACTGTTTTTT.